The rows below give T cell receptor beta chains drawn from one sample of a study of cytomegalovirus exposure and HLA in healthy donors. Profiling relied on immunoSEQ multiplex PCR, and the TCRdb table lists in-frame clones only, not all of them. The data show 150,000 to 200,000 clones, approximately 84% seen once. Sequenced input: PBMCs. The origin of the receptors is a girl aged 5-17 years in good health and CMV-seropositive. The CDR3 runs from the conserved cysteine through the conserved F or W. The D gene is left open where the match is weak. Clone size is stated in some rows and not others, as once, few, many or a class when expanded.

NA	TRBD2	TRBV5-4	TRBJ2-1	CASTWRGNDEQFF	TGTGCCAGCACCTGGCGGGGGAACGATGAGCAGTTCTTC
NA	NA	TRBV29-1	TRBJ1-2	CSVVGGVAVYTF	TGCAGCGTTGTGGGGGGAGTAGCGGTCTACACCTTC
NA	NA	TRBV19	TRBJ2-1	CASRGYGSDEQFF	TGTGCCAGTAGAGGTTATGGCAGCGATGAGCAGTTCTTC
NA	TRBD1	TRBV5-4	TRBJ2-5	CASSRPGTESQETQYF	TGTGCCAGCAGTCGCCCCGGGACAGAAAGCCAAGAGACCCAGTACTTC
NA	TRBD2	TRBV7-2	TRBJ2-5	CASSAGLAGRVQYF	TGTGCCAGCAGCGCGGGACTAGCGGGGCGGGTCCAGTACTTC
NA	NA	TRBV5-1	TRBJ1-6	CASSLASGRHYNSPLHF	TGCGCCAGCAGCTTGGCGTCGGGGAGACACTATAATTCACCCCTCCACTTT
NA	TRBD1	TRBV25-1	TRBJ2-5	CASSELGGQGLIEQYF	TGTGCCAGCAGTGAATTGGGGGGACAGGGCCTTATAGAGCAGTACTTC
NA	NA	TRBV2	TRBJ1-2	CATRPRGGYGYTF	TGTGCCACGAGACCCAGAGGAGGGTATGGCTACACCTTC
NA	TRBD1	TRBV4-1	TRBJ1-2	CASSQGQGGNYGYTF	TGCGCCAGCAGCCAGGGACAGGGGGGCAACTATGGCTACACCTTC
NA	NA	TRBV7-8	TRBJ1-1	CASSSEHLNVAEAFF	TGTGCCAGCAGCTCGGAGCATCTCAACGTCGCTGAAGCTTTCTTT
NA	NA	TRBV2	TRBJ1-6	CASSPPQGRNSPLHF	TGTGCCAGCAGCCCACCTCAGGGTAGGAATTCACCCCTCCACTTT
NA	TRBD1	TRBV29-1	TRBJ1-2	CSVVRTGHYGYTF	TGCAGCGTTGTGAGGACAGGCCATTATGGCTACACCTTC
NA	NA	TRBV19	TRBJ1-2	CATSEGLLTNYGYTF	TGTGCCACTTCCGAAGGACTGCTGACTAACTATGGCTACACCTTC
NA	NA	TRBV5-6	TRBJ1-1	CASSWGVLTEAFF	TGTGCCAGCAGCTGGGGGGTTCTGACTGAAGCTTTCTTT
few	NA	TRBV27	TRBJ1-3	CASSPGFSGNTIYF	TGTGCCAGCAGCCCCGGGTTTTCCGGAAACACCATATATTTT
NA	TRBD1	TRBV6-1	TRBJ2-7	CASSEPEGANEQYF	TGTGCCAGCAGTGAACCCGAGGGGGCCAACGAGCAGTACTTC
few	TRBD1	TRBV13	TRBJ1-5	CASSSGTGNQPQHF	TGTGCCAGCAGCTCAGGGACAGGTAATCAGCCCCAGCATTTT
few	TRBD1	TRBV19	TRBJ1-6	CASSSWTGEYNSPLHF	TGTGCCAGTAGTTCCTGGACAGGGGAGTATAATTCACCCCTCCACTTT
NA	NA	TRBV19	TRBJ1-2	CASSIRGSYGYTF	TGTGCCAGTAGTATCAGAGGGTCCTATGGCTACACCTTC
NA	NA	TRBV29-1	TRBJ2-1	CSVEDLDIGGTNEQFF	TGCAGCGTTGAAGATCTGGACATAGGGGGTACGAATGAGCAGTTCTTC
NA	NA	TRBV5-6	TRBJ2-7	CASSLWASGEQYF	TGTGCCAGCAGCTTATGGGCCTCGGGAGAGCAGTACTTC
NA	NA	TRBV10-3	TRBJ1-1	CAIAGVGGTEAFF	TGTGCCATAGCAGGCGTAGGAGGCACTGAAGCTTTCTTT
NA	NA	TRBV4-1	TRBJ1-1	CASSQLDRNTEAFF	TGCGCCAGCAGCCAACTGGACAGGAACACTGAAGCTTTCTTT
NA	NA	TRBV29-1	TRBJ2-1	CSVEGRIFNEQFF	TGCAGCGTAGAGGGGAGGATCTTTAATGAGCAGTTCTTC
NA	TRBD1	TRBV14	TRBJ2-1	CASRTTGDVSYNEQFF	TGTGCCAGCAGGACTACAGGGGATGTCTCCTACAATGAGCAGTTCTTC
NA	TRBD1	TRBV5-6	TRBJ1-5	CASSIRTGRVGQPQHF	TGTGCCAGCAGCATCCGGACAGGTAGGGTTGGTCAGCCCCAGCATTTT
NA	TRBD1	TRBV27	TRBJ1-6	CASSSTGAGSSPLHF	TGTGCCAGCAGTTCCACAGGGGCCGGGAGTTCACCCCTCCACTTT
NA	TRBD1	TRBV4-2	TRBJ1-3	CASSQDTVEGASGNTIYF	TGTGCCAGCAGCCAAGACACGGTGGAGGGGGCCTCTGGAAACACCATATATTTT
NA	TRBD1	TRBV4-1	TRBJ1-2	CASSYRTGAPYGYTF	TGCGCCAGCAGCTATCGGACAGGGGCCCCCTATGGCTACACCTTC
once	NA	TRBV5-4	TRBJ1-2	CATGVWGDYGYTF	TGTGCCACCGGAGTGTGGGGGGACTATGGCTACACCTTC
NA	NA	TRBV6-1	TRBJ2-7	CASTLGGGGANEQYF	TGTGCCAGCACCTTAGGAGGAGGGGGCGCGAACGAGCAGTACTTC
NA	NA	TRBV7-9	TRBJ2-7	CASSLAKSGGAYEQYF	TGTGCCAGCAGCTTAGCGAAGTCGGGCGGGGCCTACGAGCAGTACTTC
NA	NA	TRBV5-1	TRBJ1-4	CASSSGPTNEKLFF	TGCGCCAGCAGTTCTGGGCCGACGAATGAAAAACTGTTTTTT
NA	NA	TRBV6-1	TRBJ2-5	CASSESGVETQYF	TGTGCCAGCAGTGAATCCGGGGTGGAGACCCAGTACTTC
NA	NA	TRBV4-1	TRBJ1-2	CASRREYGRNYGYTF	TGCGCCAGCAGACGAGAGTACGGGAGGAACTATGGCTACACCTTC